The clone carrying this TCR beta chain has more than one count but fewer than ten. The CDR3 spans 14 residues. V shed 5 bases and J shed 4 bases, with 13 bases lying between them. This record belongs to a study of blood T cells in healthy people across ages. Primed by a sample-barcoded 5' primer and a J-beta primer mix, a second PCR proceeded for 7 to 11 cycles. TCRdb re-derived calls from the 5' RACE reads in MiXCR, one entry per CDR3 protein. Among about 640,000 distinct CDR3 sequences listed, 58% were seen once. Sample: blood. This clonotype originated in a man between 60 and 75 years old in good health. The V and J genes are TRBV12-3 or TRBV12-4 and TRBJ2-3; possible D gene TRBD2, 6 bases. This chain's CDR3 is CASSVGGAADTQYF. CDR3 DNA sequence: TGTGCCAGCAGTGTTGGAGGGGCAGCAGATACGCAGTATTTT.